What follows describes a single T cell receptor beta chain. As yet, its antigen is unknown. The library gave individual cDNA molecules unique molecular identifiers. From the RACE reads, TCRdb called clonotypes with MiXCR, one entry per CDR3 protein. Of around 76,000 distinct CDR3 sequences listed, approximately 12% are singletons. These data are taken from a study of human T cells and chemical hapten exposure. Per germline, CDR1 SGHAT and CDR2 FQNNGV. Trimming cost V 7 bases and J 0 bases, with 22 bases left between them. This CDR3 region has 17 residues. Described time point: patch test 1, 2 weeks after DPC sensitization. Treatment of the sample: therapeutic diphenylcyclopropenone sensitization with weekly scalp DPC. Overall study findings and caveats: Clustering by CDR3 similarity yielded significantly more large clusters from expanded TCRs than controls.

The TCR comes from a woman in her sixties with alopecia areata. Some clones in this sample may be carry-over from other donors' samples. This sequence joins TRBV11-2 and TRBJ2-7, with TRBD2 as a possible D gene (6 bases). Material: whole blood, obtained in connection with sensitization to the hapten diphenylcyclopropenone (DPC). CDR3 DNA sequence: TGTGCCAGCAACTTTGGGACTCGGGGAGCCCCCTCCTACGAGCAGTACTTC. Protein product: CASNFGTRGAPSYEQYF.